Sequencing of this T cell receptor (beta chain) was carried out in a study of blood T cell repertoires in COVID-19. Source study methods: Scientists estimated how many nucleated cells there were by amplifying reference gene primers. Method: immunoSEQ multiplex PCR; TCRdb's copy keeps in-frame clones and lacks some. The V and J calls and clone size were taken over from that table, and D and trimming were inferred from the DNA. The repertoire holds 21,000 or so clones, 75% to 95% seen once, with 15% to 20% in the top ten. Material: peripheral blood. This TCR came from a human donor in a cohort sampled during active COVID-19.

Here the CDR3 DNA reads TGCAGTGCTAGTGGCCAGGGGTACGAGCAGTACTTC. Amino acids: CSASGQGYEQYF. This sequence joins TRBV20-1 and TRBJ2-7; tentative D call: TRBD1 (6 bases). V was shortened by 3 bases and J by 4 bases, with 10 bases between the two germline ends. This CDR3 has 12 residues. Germline loops: CDR1 DFQATT, CDR2 SNEGSKA (reference sequence).